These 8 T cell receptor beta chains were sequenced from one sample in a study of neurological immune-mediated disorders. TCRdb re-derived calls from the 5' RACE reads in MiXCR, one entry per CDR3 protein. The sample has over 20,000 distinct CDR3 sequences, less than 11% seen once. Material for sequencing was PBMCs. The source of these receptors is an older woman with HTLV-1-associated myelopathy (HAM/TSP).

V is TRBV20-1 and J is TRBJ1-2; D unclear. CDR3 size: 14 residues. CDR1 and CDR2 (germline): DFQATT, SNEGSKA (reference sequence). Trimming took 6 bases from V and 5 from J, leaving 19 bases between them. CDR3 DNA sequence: TGCAGTGCCCACAACCTTGACGGTGGGTATGGCTACACCTTC. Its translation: CSAHNLDGGYGYTF.

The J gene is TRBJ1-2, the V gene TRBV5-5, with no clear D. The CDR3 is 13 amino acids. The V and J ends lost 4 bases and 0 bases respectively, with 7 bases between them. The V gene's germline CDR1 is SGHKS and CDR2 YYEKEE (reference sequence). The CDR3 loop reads CASSLTPNYGYTF. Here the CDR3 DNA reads TGTGCCAGCAGCCTTACACCTAACTATGGCTACACCTTC. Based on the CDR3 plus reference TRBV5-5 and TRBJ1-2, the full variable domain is DAGVTQSPTHLIKTRGQQVTLRCSPISGHKSVSWYQQVLGQGPQFIFQYYEKEERGRGNFPDRFSARQFPNYSSELNVNALLLGDSALYLCASSLTPNYGYTFGSGTRLTVV.

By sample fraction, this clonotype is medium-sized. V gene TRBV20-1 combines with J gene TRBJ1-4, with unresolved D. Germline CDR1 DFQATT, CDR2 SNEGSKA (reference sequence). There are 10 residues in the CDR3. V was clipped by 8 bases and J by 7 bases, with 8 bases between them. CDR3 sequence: CSPMSEKLFF. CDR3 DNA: TGCAGTCCGATGTCTGAAAAACTGTTTTTT.

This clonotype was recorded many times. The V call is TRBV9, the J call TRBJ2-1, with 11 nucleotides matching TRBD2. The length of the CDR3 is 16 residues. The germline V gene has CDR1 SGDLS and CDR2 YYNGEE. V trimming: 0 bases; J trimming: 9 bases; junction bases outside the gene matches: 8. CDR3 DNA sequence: TGTGCCAGCAGCGTAGGAACTAGCGGGGGCCTCGGTGAGCAGTTCTTC. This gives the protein CASSVGTSGGLGEQFF.

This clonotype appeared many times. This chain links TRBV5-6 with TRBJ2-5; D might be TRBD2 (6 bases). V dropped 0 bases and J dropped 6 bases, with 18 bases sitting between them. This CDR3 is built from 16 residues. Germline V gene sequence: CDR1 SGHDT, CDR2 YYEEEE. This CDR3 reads CASSLGGVLGSKTQYF. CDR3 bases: TGTGCCAGCAGCTTGGGGGGGGTCCTGGGGTCGAAGACCCAGTACTTC.

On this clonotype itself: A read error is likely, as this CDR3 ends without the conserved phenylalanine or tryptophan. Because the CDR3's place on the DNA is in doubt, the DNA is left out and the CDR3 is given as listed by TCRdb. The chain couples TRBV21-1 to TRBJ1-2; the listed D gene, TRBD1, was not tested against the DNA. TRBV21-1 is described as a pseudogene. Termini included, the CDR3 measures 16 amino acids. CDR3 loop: CASSKARRDASYGYTV.

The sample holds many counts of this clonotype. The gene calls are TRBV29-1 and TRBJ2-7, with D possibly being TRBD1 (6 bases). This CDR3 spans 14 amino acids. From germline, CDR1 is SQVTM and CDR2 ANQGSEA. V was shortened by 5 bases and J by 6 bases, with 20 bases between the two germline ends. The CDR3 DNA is TGCAGCGTTTACCGGGACACCCCATCAGGCGAGCAGTACTTC. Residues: CSVYRDTPSGEQYF.

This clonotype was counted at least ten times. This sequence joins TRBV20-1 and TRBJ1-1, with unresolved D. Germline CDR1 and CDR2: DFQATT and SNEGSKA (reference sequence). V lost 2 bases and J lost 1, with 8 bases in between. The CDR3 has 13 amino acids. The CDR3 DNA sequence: TGCAGTGCTAGATGGTCAGCGAACACTGAAGCTTTCTTT. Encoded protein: CSARWSANTEAFF.